These T cell receptor beta chains were read from a single sample in a study of blood T cell repertoires in COVID-19. Data came from immunoSEQ multiplex PCR; TCRdb stores just in-frame clones and leaves some out. The table has 210,000 or so clones, just under 85% seen once. The specimen sequenced was peripheral blood. The receptors here all came from a woman between 50 and 59 years old with active or convalescent COVID-19. Each CDR3 is given with its conserved first and last residue. The D gene is left open where the match is weak. A row's size may be missing; if present it is once, few, many or a size class.

clone_size	v_call	j_call	d_call	cdr3_nt	cdr3_aa
-	TRBV30	TRBJ2-2	TRBD1	TGTGCCTGGAGTGTAAACAGGGGAGCAGGGATGACCGGGGAGCTGTTTTTT	CAWSVNRGAGMTGELFF
-	TRBV24-1	TRBJ2-2	TRBD2	TGTGCCACCAGTGCCTACCCGCGGCTAGCGGGAGAAAGGTTCACCGGGGAGCTGTTTTTT	CATSAYPRLAGERFTGELFF
-	TRBV3-1/TRBV3-2	TRBJ1-2	-	TGTGCCAGCAGCCAAGTTCAGGCCCAAGGCTACACCTTC	CASSQVQAQGYTF
once	TRBV6-1	TRBJ1-5	-	TGTGCCAGCAGTGAAGCGCTTTTGGCCCTCAATCAGCCCCAGCATTTT	CASSEALLALNQPQHF
-	TRBV5-8	TRBJ1-5	-	TGTGCCAGCAGCTTCGGGATTACCAATCAGCCCCAGCATTTT	CASSFGITNQPQHF
-	TRBV2	TRBJ1-6	-	TGTGCCAGCTACGGACAGACCAACCGGTCACCCCTCCACTTT	CASYGQTNRSPLHF
-	TRBV7-2	TRBJ2-7	-	TGTGCCAGCAGCTTAAGAGGTTCCCCCTACGAGCAGTACTTC	CASSLRGSPYEQYF
-	TRBV28	TRBJ2-6	-	TGTGCCAGCAGTTTTGACCCTACAGGTATCAGCACCTACTCTGGGGCCAACGTCCTGACTTTC	CASSFDPTGISTYSGANVLTF
-	TRBV3-1/TRBV3-2	TRBJ2-7	TRBD2	TGTGCCAGCAGCCTCGGGACTAGCGGGCCGTACGAGCAGTACTTC	CASSLGTSGPYEQYF
-	TRBV2	TRBJ1-5	TRBD1	TGTGCCAGCAGTGATACAGGGGGGTATCAGCCCCAGCATTTT	CASSDTGGYQPQHF
-	TRBV7-9	TRBJ1-5	-	TGTGCCAGCAGCTTAGCCCCGGGGAGTCAGCCCCAGCATTTT	CASSLAPGSQPQHF
few	TRBV4-2	TRBJ2-3	-	TGTGCCAGCAGCCAATCGGCGGAAAAAACAGATACGCAGTATTTT	CASSQSAEKTDTQYF
-	TRBV5-4	TRBJ1-6	-	TGTGCCAGCAGCTTAGGTGACAGGACAATATCACCCCTCCACTTT	CASSLGDRTISPLHF
-	TRBV10-3	TRBJ1-1	-	TGTGCCACCGGATTTACAGGGAACACTGAAGCTTTCTTT	CATGFTGNTEAFF
-	TRBV24-1	TRBJ2-3	TRBD2	TGTGCCACCAGTGGTGGGACTACTAACACAGATACGCAGTATTTT	CATSGGTTNTDTQYF
-	TRBV10-2	TRBJ1-6	-	TGCGCCAGCAGTGGACAGCAGGGTCCCCTCCACTTT	CASSGQQGPLHF
-	TRBV4-2	TRBJ1-4	-	TGTGCCAGCAGCTTCCTCGGGGGGGTAGTTGAAAAACTGTTTTTT	CASSFLGGVVEKLFF
-	TRBV7-9	TRBJ2-7	TRBD1	TGTGCCAGCAGCTTAGGGGACAGGGATAAAGACGAGCAGTACTTC	CASSLGDRDKDEQYF
-	TRBV15	TRBJ1-6	-	TGTGCCACCAGCCCCGAAGGTGGCAGGGCCAATTCACCCCTCCACTTT	CATSPEGGRANSPLHF
-	TRBV11-2	TRBJ1-1	-	TGTGCCAGCAGCTTAACAGGGCTGAACACTGAAGCTTTCTTT	CASSLTGLNTEAFF
-	TRBV10-3	TRBJ2-1	-	TGTGCCATCAGTGAGTCAGAAGAACTCCTCTCCTACAATGAGCAGTTCTTC	CAISESEELLSYNEQFF
-	TRBV2	TRBJ2-5	-	TGTGCCAGCACGCTGGGGCGGACGACAGAGACCCAGTACTTC	CASTLGRTTETQYF
-	TRBV30	TRBJ2-1	-	TGTGCCTGGAACCCGGGGGATGAGCAGTTCTTC	CAWNPGDEQFF
few	TRBV4-2	TRBJ2-2	TRBD2	TGTGCCAGCAGCCAAGGCGGTAGCGGGAGCTTGAGGGAGCTGTTTTTT	CASSQGGSGSLRELFF
-	TRBV25-1	TRBJ2-1	TRBD2	TGTGCCAGCAGTGGGAGCGGGAGAAGATACAATGAGCAGTTCTTC	CASSGSGRRYNEQFF
few	TRBV11-2	TRBJ1-4	-	TGTGCCAGCAGCTTAACTCGTGGTAATGAAAAACTGTTTTTT	CASSLTRGNEKLFF
-	TRBV6-1	TRBJ2-3	TRBD2	TGTGCCAGCAGTGATAGCGGGGGTTTGGCAGATACGCAGTATTTT	CASSDSGGLADTQYF
-	TRBV18	TRBJ2-3	-	TGTGCCAGCTCACCACCGGGGGGGCAACGTTATACGCAGTATTTT	CASSPPGGQRYTQYF
-	TRBV5-1	TRBJ1-1	-	TGCGCCAGCATGCGGGGCGGTGGGAACACTGAAGCTTTCTTT	CASMRGGGNTEAFF
-	TRBV6-5	TRBJ1-3	-	TGTGCCAGCAGTTACAGGGGTAGTTCTGGAAACACCATATATTTT	CASSYRGSSGNTIYF
once	TRBV6-4	TRBJ1-2	TRBD1	TGTGCCAGCAGTGTGGACAGGATGGCAGGTGGCTACACCTTC	CASSVDRMAGGYTF
-	TRBV3-1/TRBV3-2	TRBJ1-2	TRBD1	TGTGCCAGCAGCCAAGGAACCGGGACAGGGGCCACTGGCTACACCTTC	CASSQGTGTGATGYTF
-	TRBV12-3/TRBV12-4	TRBJ2-7	-	TGTGCCAGCACCAAGGACAGTCCCTACGAGCAGTACTTC	CASTKDSPYEQYF
once	TRBV6-5	TRBJ2-7	-	TGTGCCAGCAGTTACTCGATCGGGGGTTCCTACGAGCAGTACTTC	CASSYSIGGSYEQYF
-	TRBV23-1	TRBJ1-2	-	TGCGCCAGCCCGGGTGGCTACACCTTC	CASPGGYTF
-	TRBV7-2	TRBJ2-5	-	TGTGCCAGCACTCCAGGGTCAGAGACCCAGTACTTC	CASTPGSETQYF
-	TRBV5-6	TRBJ1-4	-	TGTGCCAGCAGCTTGGGCGGGACGGATGGATTCAATGAAAAACTGTTTTTT	CASSLGGTDGFNEKLFF
-	TRBV27	TRBJ2-1	TRBD2	TGTACCGCGGGGGACTCCTACAATGAGCAGTTCTTC	CTAGDSYNEQFF
-	TRBV9	TRBJ2-1	-	TGTGCCAGCAGCGTAGCTACAGGGAATGAGCAGTTCTTC	CASSVATGNEQFF
-	TRBV2	TRBJ2-1	-	TGTGCCAGCGGGCGGACTAGGGGGTCCAATGAGCAGTTCTTC	CASGRTRGSNEQFF
-	TRBV7-2	TRBJ2-3	-	TGTGCCAGCAGCACGAGCGGCCGCACAGATACGCAGTATTTT	CASSTSGRTDTQYF
-	TRBV7-2	TRBJ1-3	-	TGTGCCAGCAGCCCCTCGGCTGGAAACACCATATATTTT	CASSPSAGNTIYF
-	TRBV6-5	TRBJ1-3	-	TGTGCCAGTTGGGGGGCTGGAAACACCATATATTTT	CASWGAGNTIYF
once	TRBV5-1	TRBJ2-5	-	TGCGCCAGCAGCTCCCAAGCGGGCCAAGAGACCCAGTACTTC	CASSSQAGQETQYF
-	TRBV5-6	TRBJ2-1	TRBD2	TGTGCCAGCAGCTTCCTAGCGGAGTACAATGAGCAGTTCTTC	CASSFLAEYNEQFF
-	TRBV5-5	TRBJ2-1	TRBD2	TGTGCCAGCAGCTTAGGTGGGAGGGCATACTACAATGAGCAGTTCTTC	CASSLGGRAYYNEQFF
-	TRBV3-1/TRBV3-2	TRBJ1-6	-	TGTGCCAGCAGCCCATCCGGGCGGCGGGGGAATTCACCCCTCCACTTT	CASSPSGRRGNSPLHF
-	TRBV11-2	TRBJ2-1	-	TGTGCCAGCAGCTTAGGTCGAAAACTCGGGGGTGAGCAGTTCTTC	CASSLGRKLGGEQFF
once	TRBV11-2	TRBJ2-2	-	TGTGCCAGCAGCTTAGGTCGGACAGACACCGGGGAGCTGTTTTTT	CASSLGRTDTGELFF
once	TRBV28	TRBJ2-6	-	TGTGCCAGCAGGTGGGGCGGGACGGGCTCTGGGGCCAACGTCCTGACTTTC	CASRWGGTGSGANVLTF
-	TRBV24-1	TRBJ1-1	-	TGTGCCACCAGCATCCGAATCTGCAGGGTCGGGGGCACTGAAGCTTTCTTT	CATSIRICRVGGTEAFF
-	TRBV7-9	TRBJ1-5	-	TGTGCCAGCAGCTTGTCAGGGCTTAATCAGCCCCAGCATTTT	CASSLSGLNQPQHF
-	TRBV7-3	TRBJ2-3	TRBD2	TGTGCCAGCAGCTTCCTAGCGGGAGTAACAGATACGCAGTATTTT	CASSFLAGVTDTQYF
-	TRBV7-9	TRBJ2-1	-	TGTGCCAGCAGCTTAGCGGGGGCCGTCTCCTACAATGAGCAGTTCTTC	CASSLAGAVSYNEQFF
-	TRBV29-1	TRBJ2-5	TRBD2	TGCAGCGTTGACCTGATTACTAGCGGAGCACAAGAGACCCAGTACTTC	CSVDLITSGAQETQYF
-	TRBV7-2	TRBJ1-5	TRBD1	TGTGCCAGCAGCGCCACAGGGGGAGCTCAGCCCCAGCATTTT	CASSATGGAQPQHF
-	TRBV6-1	TRBJ1-4	TRBD1	TGTGCCAGCAGTGAGGTCCCCCACACAGGGGTGTTTTTT	CASSEVPHTGVFF
-	TRBV5-8	TRBJ1-1	-	TGTGCCATCTCGTGGCAGGGGAACACTGAAGCTTTCTTT	CAISWQGNTEAFF